In its sample, the clone carrying this TCR beta chain is medium-sized. These data belong to a study of T cells in localized non-small cell lung cancer. Sequencing was performed with immunoSEQ multiplex PCR; in TCRdb, only in-frame clones are kept and a portion is missing. The sample has some 1,500 clones; roughly 24% are singletons. The CDR3 runs 15 residues. Per the germline V gene, CDR1 is MNHGY and CDR2 is SAAAGT. V lost 5 bases to trimming and J lost 2 bases; unmatched junction nucleotides: 4. The sample here was lung tumor tissue, taken before any cancer treatment. The sequence was collected from a male donor at least 60 years old with stage II lung adenocarcinoma. The J gene is TRBJ1-2, the V gene TRBV6-8, with TRBD1 identical over 11 bases. DNA of the CDR3: TGTGCCAGCAGTGAGTGGACAGGGGGCAACTATGGCTACACCTTC. Encoded protein: CASSEWTGGNYGYTF.